The entry that follows covers one TCR beta chain sequence. The sample comes from a study of blood T cells in healthy people across ages. PCR was performed a second time for 7 to 11 cycles using a sample-barcoded 5' primer and a J-beta primer mix. With 12 random nucleotides, a template-switch adaptor tagged each individual cDNA molecule. MiXCR, applied by TCRdb to the 5' RACE reads, yields one record per CDR3 protein. The data show hundreds of thousands of distinct CDR3 sequences, with less than 60% seen just once and under 30% held by the top ten. Germline lookup yields CDR1 KGHSH and CDR2 LQKENI. The germline V and J ends were trimmed by 2 bases and 8 bases, with 18 bases remaining between them. The CDR3 runs 15 residues.

Specimen: blood. This sequence originates from a man at least 80 years old in good health. The chain employs TRBV18 and TRBJ1-2; D uncertain. CDR3: CASSPTRVFRWGYTF. CDR3 bases: TGTGCCAGCTCACCAACGAGAGTGTTTCGGTGGGGCTACACCTTC.